This T cell receptor (beta chain) was identified during a study of blood T cells in healthy people across ages. A second PCR of 7 to 11 cycles used a sample-barcoded 5' primer and a J-beta primer mix. TCRdb re-called the 5' RACE reads with MiXCR, one entry per CDR3 protein. The table records 1,500,000 or so distinct CDR3 sequences, roughly 64% of them present only once. V shed 0 bases and J shed 5 bases, with 19 bases lying between them. Germline-derived CDR1 and CDR2 are SQVTM and ANQGSEA. The CDR3 loop spans 16 amino acids. The chain employs TRBV29-1 and TRBJ1-2, with D possibly being TRBD1 (6 bases). Sequenced: blood. The receptor's source is a man aged 18 to 30 in good health. For the CDR3, the DNA is TGCAGCGTTGAAGATGGGGCACAGGGAAAGGGTTATGGCTACACCTTC. It specifies CSVEDGAQGKGYGYTF. Based on the CDR3 plus reference TRBV29-1 and TRBJ1-2, the full variable domain is SAVISQKPSRDICQRGTSLTIQCQVDSQVTMMFWYRQQPGQSLTLIATANQGSEATYESGFVIDKFPISRPNLTFSTLTVSNMSPEDSSIYLCSVEDGAQGKGYGYTFGSGTRLTVV.